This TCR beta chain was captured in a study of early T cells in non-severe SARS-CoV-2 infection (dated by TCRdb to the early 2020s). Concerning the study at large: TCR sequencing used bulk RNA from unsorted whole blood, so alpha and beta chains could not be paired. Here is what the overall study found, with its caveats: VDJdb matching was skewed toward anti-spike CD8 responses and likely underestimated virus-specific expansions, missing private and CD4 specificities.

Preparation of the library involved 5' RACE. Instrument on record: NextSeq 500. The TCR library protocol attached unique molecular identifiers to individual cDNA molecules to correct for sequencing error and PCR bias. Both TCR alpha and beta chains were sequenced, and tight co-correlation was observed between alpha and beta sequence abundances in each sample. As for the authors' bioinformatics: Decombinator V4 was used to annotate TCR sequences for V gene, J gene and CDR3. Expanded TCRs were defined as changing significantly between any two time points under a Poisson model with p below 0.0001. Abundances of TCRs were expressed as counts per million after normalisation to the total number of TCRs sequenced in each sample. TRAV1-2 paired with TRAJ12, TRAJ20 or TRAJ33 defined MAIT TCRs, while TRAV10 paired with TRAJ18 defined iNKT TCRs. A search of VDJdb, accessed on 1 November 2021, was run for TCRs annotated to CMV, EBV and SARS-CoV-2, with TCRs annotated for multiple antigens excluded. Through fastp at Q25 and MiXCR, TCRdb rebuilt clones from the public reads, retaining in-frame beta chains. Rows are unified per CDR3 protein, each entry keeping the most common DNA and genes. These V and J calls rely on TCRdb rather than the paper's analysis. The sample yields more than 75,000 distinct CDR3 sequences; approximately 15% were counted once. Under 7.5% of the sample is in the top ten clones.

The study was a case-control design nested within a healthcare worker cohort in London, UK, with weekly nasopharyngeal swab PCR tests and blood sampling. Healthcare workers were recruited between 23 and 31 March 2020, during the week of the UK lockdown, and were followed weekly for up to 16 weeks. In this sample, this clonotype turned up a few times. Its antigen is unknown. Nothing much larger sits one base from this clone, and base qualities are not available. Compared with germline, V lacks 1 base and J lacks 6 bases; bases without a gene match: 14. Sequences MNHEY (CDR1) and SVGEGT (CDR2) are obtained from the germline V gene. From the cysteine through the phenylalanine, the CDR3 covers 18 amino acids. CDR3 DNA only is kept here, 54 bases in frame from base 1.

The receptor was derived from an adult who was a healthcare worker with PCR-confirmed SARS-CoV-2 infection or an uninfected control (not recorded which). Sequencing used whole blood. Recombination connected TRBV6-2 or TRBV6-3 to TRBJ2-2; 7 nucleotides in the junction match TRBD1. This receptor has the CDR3 CASSYFGQARTGPGELFF. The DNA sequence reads TGTGCCAGCAGTTACTTCGGACAGGCTAGAACGGGGCCCGGGGAGCTGTTTTTT.